This passage covers 9 T cell receptor beta chains from one sample sequenced in a study of breast tumors, draining lymph nodes, adjacent tissues. Axillary draining lymph nodes of breast cancer patients supplied the node samples. TCRdb re-analysed the multiplex PCR reads in MiXCR, keeping a single row per CDR3 protein. The profile shows 200,000 to 250,000 distinct CDR3 sequences, around 34% of them singletons. Sequencing was performed on axillary lymph node tissue. The receptor set was obtained from a female donor with breast cancer. Some clones in this sample may be carry-over from other donors' samples.

This clonotype came up a few times. This sequence may be a read error, since a much larger clone differs from it by one base. This chain links TRBV5-1 with TRBJ2-3; D gene uncertain. CDR1 and CDR2 (germline): SGHRS, YFSETQ. The CDR3 consists of 15 residues. The V end lost 0 bases, the J end lost 4 bases, and 12 bases lay between the germline ends. CDR3 nucleotides: TGCGCCAGCAGCTTGGCCGGAACAGAGGCAGATACGCAGTATTTT. Protein sequence: CASSLAGTEADTQYF.

The chain recombines TRBV7-3 with TRBJ2-1; D unresolved. The CDR3 sequence is 15 residues long. With 5 bases removed from V and 2 bases from J, the gap between germline ends came to 13 bases. CDR1 SGHTA and CDR2 FQGTGA come from the germline V gene. DNA of the CDR3: TGTGCCAGCAGCCAAAAGGTGGGGACCTACAATGAGCAGTTCTTC. This gives the protein CASSQKVGTYNEQFF.

There are many counts of this clonotype. The chain employs TRBV20-1 and TRBJ2-1, with D possibly being TRBD1 (7 bases). The CDR3 runs to 15 residues. The V and J ends lost 3 bases and 3 bases respectively, with 15 bases between them. CDR1 and CDR2 from the germline V gene are DFQATT and SNEGSKA (reference sequence). The CDR3 DNA reads TGCAGTGCTAGGGGGGAGGACAGGAACTACAATGAGCAGTTCTTC. It yields the protein CSARGEDRNYNEQFF.

V gene TRBV7-2 combines with J gene TRBJ1-3; D unresolved. In germline, CDR1 is SGHTA, CDR2 FQGNSA. CDR3 length equals 13 residues. The germline V and J ends were trimmed by 5 bases and 4 bases, with 9 bases remaining between them. The CDR3 region is CASSPTRGNTIYF. CDR3 sequence (DNA): TGTGCCAGCAGCCCCACTCGCGGAAACACCATATATTTT.

This clonotype was counted at least ten times. The chain links TRBV10-3 to TRBJ1-6; 7 bases map to TRBD1. Germline V gene lookup returns CDR1 ENHRY and CDR2 SYGVKD. After removal of 6 bases from V and 5 bases from J, the junction contained 4 bases not matched to a gene. The CDR3 is 14 amino acids. The CDR3 region is CAIRKGADNSPLHF. CDR3 sequence (DNA): TGTGCCATCAGAAAGGGGGCGGATAATTCACCCCTCCACTTT.

V and J are TRBV7-8 and TRBJ2-7; unclear D gene. V was pared by 6 bases and J by 4 bases, with 13 bases between. The CDR3 spans 13 residues. Germline V gives CDR1 SGHVS, CDR2 FQNEAQ. CDR3 bases: TGTGCCAGCAGTTTGAGTAATTCATACGAGCAGTACTTC. Translating gives CASSLSNSYEQYF.

Concerning this clonotype: A much larger clone differs by one base, so this may be a read error. This chain uses TRBV5-1 with TRBJ2-7, with D unclear. This CDR3 region has 13 residues. The germline CDR1 and CDR2 sequences are SGHRS and YFSETQ. CDR3 in amino acids: CASSLAQNYDQYF. In nucleotides, the CDR3 is TGCGCCAGCAGCTTGGCCCAGAACTACGACCAGTACTTC.

In this sample, this clonotype turned up many times. The genes are TRBV25-1 and TRBJ2-1; 9 positions agree with TRBD2. Germline V gives CDR1 MGHDK, CDR2 SYGVNS. The CDR3 is made up of 19 amino acids. V lost 3 bases and J lost 4; bases outside the gene matches: 16. Written as DNA, the CDR3 is TGTGCCAGCAGTGATTTGAGGTCGCTAGCGGGACAGAGGTACAATGAGCAGTTCTTC. It specifies CASSDLRSLAGQRYNEQFF.

This chain links TRBV2 with TRBJ1-5, with TRBD1 as a possible D gene (5 bases). Germline V gene data show CDR1 as SNHLY and CDR2 as FYNNEI. The CDR3 loop spans 15 amino acids. The ends were cut back, 3 bases at V and 7 bases at J, with 16 bases in the middle. The CDR3 coding sequence is TGTGCCAGCAGTGACCAGGGTCAAGCGGGGCAGCCCCAGCATTTT. Its translation: CASSDQGQAGQPQHF. Full variable domain (rest looked up from reference TRBV2 and TRBJ1-5): EPEVTQTPSHQVTQMGQEVILRCVPISNHLYFYWYRQILGQKVEFLVSFYNNEISEKSEIFDDQFSVERPDGSNFTLKIRSTKLEDSAMYFCASSDQGQAGQPQHFGDGTRLSIL.